This T cell receptor (beta chain) was captured by sequencing in a study of identical twins. Deletions cut 3 bases from V and 7 bases from J, with 13 bases between. CDR3 length equals 14 residues. From germline, CDR1 is MNHEY and CDR2 SVGEGT. Findings and limits, study-wide: Abundant cord blood beta clonotypes carried fewer insertions; memory repertoires showed none. Modeled out-of-frame TCR alpha sharing in monozygotic twins fell below observed levels.

Notes on this clonotype: Its antigen is currently unknown.

Using its own MiXCR run on the 5' RACE reads, TCRdb lists one record per CDR3 protein. This table holds 540,000 or so distinct CDR3 sequences, 20% to 25% found once. These data are also associated with another study on yellow fever vaccine responses in identical twins.

Sequencing was done on a sample of CD4+ T cells sorted from blood. The genes are TRBV6-2 or TRBV6-3 and TRBJ2-1; TRBD1 or TRBD2 may be the D gene (5 bases each). This TCR derives from a woman in her late teens or twenties in good health. The CDR3 nucleotides read TGTGCCAGCAGTTATGTTGGTGGGGGTAATGAGCAGTTCTTC. This gives the protein CASSYVGGGNEQFF.